The 20 T cell receptor beta chains reported below all come from one sample, sequenced in a study of T cells in women clearing cervical HPV infection. Profiling relied on immunoSEQ multiplex PCR, and the TCRdb table lists in-frame clones only, not all of them. The table for this sample gives some 8,300 clones. Sequencing was carried out using blood buffy coat. These TCRs come from a woman aged 18 to 75 with a cervical HPV16 infection that either progressed to CIN3+ or cleared (not recorded which).

A remark on this clone: The read halts 3 residues ahead of the CDR3 end, with the missing end drawn from the germline J gene. The gene calls are TRBV5-1 and TRBJ2-7; 11 nucleotides line up with TRBD1. Germline loops: CDR1 SGHRS, CDR2 YFSETQ. This CDR3 is 18 amino acids long. The J segment lost 5 bases and the V segment lost 7 bases, leaving 20 bases of the junction unmatched. The CDR3 bases that were read are TGCGCCAGCGGGCGGCGAACCACCGGGACAGGGGGTTTCAACGAG. Residues: CASGRRTTGTGGFNE. The entire CDR3 sequence reads CASGRRTTGTGGFNEQYF.

As regards this clone: The observed sequence ends 3 residues before the CDR3 terminus, with the missing tail filled in from the germline J gene. V and J are TRBV6-1 and TRBJ1-1, with D unresolved. With 4 bases removed from V and 3 bases from J, the gap between germline ends came to 9 bases. This CDR3 region has 13 residues. Germline lookup yields CDR1 MNHNS and CDR2 SASEGT. CDR3 DNA (partial): TGTGCCAGCAGTGGAACTTCCTACACTGAA. This translates into CASSGTSYTE. The whole CDR3 protein reads CASSGTSYTEAFF.

To note about this clone: The read ends 3 residues before the CDR3 terminus; that terminus is restored from the germline J gene. V is TRBV3-1 (or the pseudogene TRBV3-2) and J is TRBJ1-4, with TRBD1 matching 9 bases. CDR3 length: 16 amino acids. V lost 2 bases and J lost 5; bases outside the gene matches: 6. Germline lookup yields CDR1 LGHDT and CDR2 YNNKEL (reference sequence). CDR3 amino acids: CASSQYGGTGNEKLFF. The covered CDR3 bases are TGTGCCAGCAGCCAATATGGTGGGACAGGGAATGAAAAA.

Notes on this clone: Read sequence stops 3 residues before the CDR3 end, and the germline J gene provides the missing end. The chain combines TRBV6-2 or TRBV6-3 with TRBJ1-2, with a possible D match to TRBD1 (5 bases). CDR1 is MNHEY and CDR2 is SVGEGT in the germline V gene. The CDR3 extends over 16 amino acids. The chain's CDR3 is CASSLRALLAGLDYTF. Partial CDR3 DNA: TGTGCCAGCAGCCTAAGGGCCTTACTAGCGGGGCTTGAC.

In regard to this clone: The read gets to within 3 residues of the CDR3 end, and the germline J gene fills in the rest. The V gene is TRBV19, the J gene TRBJ2-1, with 12 bases lining up with TRBD2. After removal of 5 bases from V and 7 bases from J, the junction contained 6 bases not matched to a gene. Looked up from germline, CDR1 is LNHDA and CDR2 is SQIVND (reference sequence). There are 15 residues in the CDR3. CDR3 amino acids: CASSFGLAGRNEQFF. Incomplete CDR3 DNA: TGTGCCAGTAGTTTTGGACTAGCGGGGAGGAATGAG.

Comments on this clone: The read gets to within 3 residues of the CDR3 end, and the germline J gene fills in the rest. The genes are TRBV20-1 and TRBJ2-1, with D tentatively TRBD2 (7 bases). Germline values: CDR1 DFQATT, CDR2 SNEGSKA (reference sequence). The V end was cut by 5 bases, the J end by 8 bases, with 25 bases between. CDR3 length: 16 residues. The CDR3: CSASGPSVGGPDEQFF. The covered CDR3 bases are TGCAGTGCTTCAGGCCCCTCCGTGGGGGGGCCGGATGAG.

About this clone itself: The read gets to within 3 residues of the CDR3 end, and the germline J gene fills in the rest. The J gene is TRBJ1-2, the V gene TRBV10-3, with no clear D. Trimming took 2 bases from V and 1 from J, leaving 5 bases between them. The CDR3 is made up of 13 amino acids. Germline values: CDR1 ENHRY, CDR2 SYGVKD. CDR3 loop: CAISEKGNYGYTF. CDR3 DNA (partial): TGTGCCATCAGTGAGAAGGGTAACTATGGC.

About this clone: The read falls 3 residues short of the CDR3 end, and the missing part is taken from the germline J gene. The chain has TRBV9 and TRBJ2-7; TRBD1 matches 8 bases. V gave up 0 bases and J gave up 2 bases; unmatched junction bases: 4. CDR3 size: 15 residues. Germline CDR1 is SGDLS and CDR2 is YYNGEE. The CDR3 DNA, read in part, is TGTGCCAGCAGCGTAGTTGGGGACAGGACCTACGAG. Translating it yields CASSVVGDRTYE. From start to end, the CDR3 is CASSVVGDRTYEQYF. Full variable domain (outside the CDR3, taken from reference TRBV9 and TRBJ2-7): DSGVTQTPKHLITATGQRVTLRCSPRSGDLSVYWYQQSLDQGLQFLIQYYNGEERAKGNILERFSAQQFPDLHSELNLSSLELGDSALYFCASSVVGDRTYEQYFGPGTRLTVT.

CDR3 DNA (partial): TGTGCCAGCAGCTCCAGACAGCTCCAAGAGACC. Amino acid sequence: CASSSRQLQET. The complete CDR3 protein is CASSSRQLQETQYF. This chain joins TRBV7-9 and TRBJ2-5; D perhaps matches TRBD1 (5 bases). The read falls 3 residues short of the CDR3 end, and the missing part is taken from the germline J gene. There are 14 residues in the CDR3. Germline V gene data show CDR1 as SEHNR and CDR2 as FQNEAQ (reference sequence). With 4 bases removed from V and 1 base from J, the gap between germline ends came to 10 bases.

Points on this clone: The missing CDR3 end, 3 residues past where the read stops, is filled in from the germline J gene. The chain is built from TRBV5-1 and TRBJ1-1; D possibly corresponds to TRBD1 (6 bases). In germline, CDR1 is SGHRS, CDR2 YFSETQ. The length of the CDR3 is 14 residues. Deletions cut 1 base from V and 0 bases from J, with 7 bases between. The sequenced part of the CDR3 DNA is TGCGCCAGCAGCTTGACAGGGATGAACACTGAA. It specifies CASSLTGMNTE. The CDR3 as a whole reads CASSLTGMNTEAFF.

As to this clone: The read ends 3 residues shy of where the CDR3 ends; the end is completed using the germline J gene. This chain links TRBV7-9 with TRBJ2-2; 8 positions agree with TRBD1. Germline CDR1 and CDR2: SEHNR and FQNEAQ (reference sequence). V trimming: 8 bases; J trimming: 2 bases; junction bases outside the gene matches: 7. The CDR3 has 15 residues. CDR3 region: CASPRDRPNTGELFF. The covered CDR3 bases are TGTGCCAGCCCCCGGGACAGGCCTAACACCGGGGAG. Complete variable domain (other parts from reference TRBV7-9 and TRBJ2-2): DTGVSQNPRHKITKRGQNVTFRCDPISEHNRLYWYRQTLGQGPEFLTYFQNEAQLEKSRLLSDRFSAERPKGSFSTLEIQRTEQGDSAMYLCASPRDRPNTGELFFGEGSRLTVL.

Note on this clone: The sequence runs out 3 residues before the end of the CDR3; the remainder is reconstructed from the germline J gene. This chain uses TRBV19 with TRBJ2-7; D may be TRBD1 (8 bases). Germline V gives CDR1 LNHDA, CDR2 SQIVND (reference sequence). V was cut by 6 bases and J by 4 bases, with 22 bases left in between. The CDR3 consists of 16 residues. CDR3 DNA (partial): TGTGCCAGTAGCCCCCCCGAACAGGGGGGGTATTACGAG. Its protein product is CASSPPEQGGYYE. The complete CDR3 sequence is CASSPPEQGGYYEQYF.

CDR3 amino acids: CASAPGPGGWWTEAFF. The CDR3 DNA, read in part, is TGTGCCAGTGCTCCAGGGCCGGGGGGGTGGTGGACTGAA. V is TRBV19 and J is TRBJ1-1; possibly TRBD1 for D (5 bases). The read finishes 3 residues shy of the CDR3 end, and the germline J gene is used to complete it. Germline CDR1 and CDR2: LNHDA and SQIVND (reference sequence). This CDR3 comprises 16 residues. Trimming removed 8 bases from V and 5 bases from J, with 24 bases in between.

To note about this clone: The CDR3 is cut off 3 residues early in the read; its end comes from the germline J gene. The J gene is TRBJ2-7, the V gene TRBV9; the match to TRBD2 covers 7 bases. The CDR3 contains 16 residues. Per germline, CDR1 SGDLS and CDR2 YYNGEE. The junction had 9 bases not matched to a gene; V was cut back by 3 bases and J by 0 bases. CDR3 protein: CASSGYPPGGSYEQYF. Partial CDR3 DNA: TGTGCCAGCAGCGGGTACCCGCCGGGGGGCTCCTACGAG. Full variable domain (outside the CDR3, taken from reference TRBV9 and TRBJ2-7): DSGVTQTPKHLITATGQRVTLRCSPRSGDLSVYWYQQSLDQGLQFLIQYYNGEERAKGNILERFSAQQFPDLHSELNLSSLELGDSALYFCASSGYPPGGSYEQYFGPGTRLTVT.

On this clone: The read ends 3 residues before the CDR3 terminus; that terminus is restored from the germline J gene. The J gene is TRBJ2-1, the V gene TRBV12-3 or TRBV12-4; the match to TRBD1 covers 7 bases. The V and J ends lost 5 bases and 7 bases, in that order; junction bases with no gene match: 5. CDR3 size: 13 residues. The CDR3 spells CASSTGVGNEQFF. CDR3 bases read: TGTGCCAGCAGTACAGGGGTTGGTAATGAG.

About this clone: Coverage ceases 3 residues before the CDR3 finishes, and the germline J gene fills in the end. The chain carries TRBV20-1 and TRBJ2-1; the D gene is possibly TRBD1 (9 bases). V was shortened by 3 bases and J by 8 bases, with 20 bases between the two germline ends. CDR3 length: 15 residues. CDR1 is DFQATT and CDR2 is SNEGSKA in the germline V gene (reference sequence). CDR3 protein: CSASSGTGNPYEQFF. The DNA read from the CDR3 is TGCAGTGCTAGTAGCGGGACAGGGAACCCCTATGAG.

Turning to this clone: The read gets to within 3 residues of the CDR3 end, and the germline J gene fills in the rest. The chain recombines TRBV5-1 with TRBJ2-1; TRBD2 aligns across 8 bases. The CDR3 runs to 16 residues. Germline V gene data show CDR1 as SGHRS and CDR2 as YFSETQ. J gave up 5 bases and V 0 bases, and 7 bases lay outside the gene matches. The sequenced part of the CDR3 DNA is TGCGCCAGCAGCTTGGGGTTTAGCGGGGCAGACAATGAG. It encodes CASSLGFSGADNE. The CDR3, in full, reads CASSLGFSGADNEQFF. Combining the CDR3 with reference TRBV5-1 and TRBJ2-1 gives the whole variable domain KAGVTQTPRYLIKTRGQQVTLSCSPISGHRSVSWYQQTPGQGLQFLFEYFSETQRNKGNFPGRFSGRQFSNSRSEMNVSTLELGDSALYLCASSLGFSGADNEQFFGPGTRLTVL.

On this clone: The CDR3 is cut off 3 residues early in the read; its end comes from the germline J gene. The gene calls are TRBV6-1 and TRBJ2-1; D may be TRBD1 (6 bases). Germline loops: CDR1 MNHNS, CDR2 SASEGT. There are 16 residues in the CDR3. V lost 2 bases to trimming and J lost 7 bases, with 18 bases between them. The CDR3 here is CASSELEQGFRNEQFF. CDR3 DNA (partial): TGTGCCAGCAGTGAATTAGAACAGGGTTTTAGGAATGAG.

On this clone: The CDR3 goes on 3 residues after the read ends, and that part is filled in from the germline J gene. The chain recombines TRBV20-1 with TRBJ2-5; possibly TRBD2 for D (5 bases). V lost 6 bases and J lost 2, with 10 bases in between. Germline V gene lookup returns CDR1 DFQATT and CDR2 SNEGSKA (reference sequence). The CDR3 length is 12 residues. Incomplete CDR3 DNA: TGCAGTGCGGACCCGGGGCAAGAGACC. Translated: CSADPGQET. The full CDR3 protein is CSADPGQETQYF.

In regard to this clone: The read ends 3 residues before the CDR3 terminus; that terminus is restored from the germline J gene. V is TRBV5-1 and J is TRBJ1-6; the D gene is possibly TRBD1 (6 bases). Trimming took 0 bases from V and 7 from J, leaving 8 bases between them. Looked up from germline, CDR1 is SGHRS and CDR2 is YFSETQ. The CDR3 consists of 14 residues. The sequenced part of the CDR3 DNA is TGCGCCAGCAGCTTGGCAGGGGTCAATTCACCC. It is translated as CASSLAGVNSP. The whole CDR3 region reads CASSLAGVNSPLHF.